This TCR beta chain derives from a study of long-term antiretroviral therapy in people with HIV (dated by TCRdb to the early 2020s). Describing the broader study: The earliest samples were collected approximately a decade before the 2015 WHO recommendation for immediate ART, a period when ART was typically delayed until CD4 counts fell. The cohort contributed fewer than 200 cryopreserved PBMC samples from 30 adults with confirmed HIV infection, collected serially over a mean of around 6 years (range 1-12). No cross-contamination during QIAcube processing turned up in test extractions that ran a monoclonal T-cell line alongside 30 to 40 polyclonal samples. Of the 30 participants with HIV, more than 10 were female. A retrospective serial study tested whether changes in peripheral blood TRB repertoire composition and diversity were associated with ART initiation and durable HIV suppression. The full study reports these points: Because PBMC availability was limited, only the TCR beta chain was sequenced, with no alpha chain pairing. HIV repertoires had narrower CDR3 length ranges than controls, and the network structure suggested an antigen-experienced repertoire that shifted only slightly toward naive after ART. Expanded TRB clones identified before ART initiation dominated the repertoire across all time points, though the dominance fluctuated and decreased in many PLHIV after ART. No data were available on ART adherence, viral resistance or therapy changes, limiting inferences about post-ART repertoire changes. ART initiation was associated with a significant increase in TRB diversity, but diversity stayed significantly below transplant donor controls even after long-term ART. Samples dated from the mid-2000s to the late 2010s, and the ART regimens used may be less effective than current ones. Because pre-ART samples had limited cell numbers, unsorted PBMC were profiled rather than sorted CD4+ and CD8+ T cells.

The immunoSEQ hsTCRB v3.0 assay was used at survey level resolution for TRB variable region sequencing. The targeted TRB sequencing depth was roughly 40,000-55,000 T-cell genomes per sample. An Illumina MiSeq with a v3 150-cycle kit was used to sequence the pooled TRB libraries. As for the authors' bioinformatics: Repertoire analysis ran in R within a reproducible Nextflow workflow covering QC, data transformation and analysis. Custom analyses were implemented in LymphoSeq2, an R package for AIRR-Seq data exploration. A few samples that produced fewer than 5000 total TRB sequences were removed, so some 190 HIV repertoires were analyzed. Among the roughly 190 retained HIV repertoires, some 57 were collected before ART initiation and 120 to 140 were collected after ART initiation. Repertoires were downsampled to 5000 TRB nucleotide sequences, with summary statistics averaged over 100 downsampling iterations. TRB sequences were retained for analysis only if CDR3 regions of at least seven amino acids were present. A Shannon entropy-derived clonality score and the Gini coefficient were used to measure diversity. Repertoire networks linked the top 5000 CDR3 amino acid sequences whenever two sequences differed by an edit distance of one. GLIPH2 predicted antigen specificity groups and MHC restriction for TRB CDR3 amino acid sequences. Known CMV, EBV, HIV or tissue antigen associations were flagged by matching CDR3 amino acid sequences against VDJdb and McPAS-TCR. Pre-ART, post-ART and control groups were compared with Wilcoxon signed-rank tests and Holm-Bonferroni correction. TCRdb took this table from immuneACCESS and kept in-frame rearrangements with V and J called. Such tables lack part of the clones; where checked against another copy, unresolved V genes explain under half of the gap, and the rest is unexplained. That table supplies the V and J calls and clone size; D and trimming were determined from the DNA. Here the sample has 35,000 to 45,000 clones; 70% to 90% occur a single time. The ten largest clones represent about 4% of the sample.

Inclusion was restricted to participants for whom at least one PBMC sample before ART initiation and at least two post-ART samples were available. Treatment was received in the United States of America by all participants with HIV. Before DNA extraction, cryopreserved samples of roughly 1-10 million PBMC were thawed and washed. At the time of the earliest PBMC sample, participants with HIV were aged between roughly 20 and 55 years. Each participant contributed PBMC samples from 1-4 timepoints before ART initiation and 2-8 timepoints after ART initiation, with a median of 7 samples. Serial HIV viral load, CD4+ T-cell count, ART history and demographic data were obtained for every participant. Using a Qiagen kit on a QIAcube, genomic DNA was extracted from unsorted PBMC, with samples processed in batches of 12. Points on this clone: Its target antigen remains unknown. Base-call qualities are not available, and no considerably larger clone is one nucleotide away.

Sequencing was performed on unsorted PBMCs, taken just before starting antiretroviral therapy. The source is a woman in her late teens or twenties with HIV.

The sequenced DNA is TGTGCCAGCAGTTTCTCGCTTCCCTCGTTAGGTTTCTACGAGCAGTACTTC. Its product reads: CASSFSLPSLGFYEQYF. The sequence joins TRBV27 to TRBJ2-7, with the D gene uncertain. The trim is 3 bases for V and 3 bases for J, with a gap of 21 bases between the germline ends. CDR1 is given as MNHEY and CDR2 as SMNVEV, both from the germline V gene (reference sequence). Its CDR3 holds 17 amino acids, cysteine through phenylalanine. Here the CDR3 DNA is all that survives: 51 bases in frame from base 1.